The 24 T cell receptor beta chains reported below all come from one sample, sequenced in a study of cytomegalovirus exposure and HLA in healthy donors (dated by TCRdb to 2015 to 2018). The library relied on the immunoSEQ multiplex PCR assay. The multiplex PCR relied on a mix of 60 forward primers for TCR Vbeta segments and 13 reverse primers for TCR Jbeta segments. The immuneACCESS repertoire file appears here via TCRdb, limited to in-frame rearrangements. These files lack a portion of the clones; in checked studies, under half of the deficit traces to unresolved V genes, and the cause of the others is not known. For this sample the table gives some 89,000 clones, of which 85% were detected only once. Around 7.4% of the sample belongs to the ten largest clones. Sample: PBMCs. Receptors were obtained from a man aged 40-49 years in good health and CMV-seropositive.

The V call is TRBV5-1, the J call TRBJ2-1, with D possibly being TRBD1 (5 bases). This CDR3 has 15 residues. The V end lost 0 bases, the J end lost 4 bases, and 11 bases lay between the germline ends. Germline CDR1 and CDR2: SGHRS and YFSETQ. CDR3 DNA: TGCGCCAGCAGCTTGGCAGGGCCTAATTACAATGAGCAGTTCTTC. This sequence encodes CASSLAGPNYNEQFF.

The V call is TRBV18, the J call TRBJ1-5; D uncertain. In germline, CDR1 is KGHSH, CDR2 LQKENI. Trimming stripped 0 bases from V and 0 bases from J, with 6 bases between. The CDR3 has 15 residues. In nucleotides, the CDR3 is TGTGCCAGCTCACCACCGGGCTATAGCAATCAGCCCCAGCATTTT. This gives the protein CASSPPGYSNQPQHF.

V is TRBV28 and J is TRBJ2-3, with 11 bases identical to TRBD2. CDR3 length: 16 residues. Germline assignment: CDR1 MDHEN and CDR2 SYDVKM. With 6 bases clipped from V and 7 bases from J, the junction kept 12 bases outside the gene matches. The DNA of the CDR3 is TGTGCCAGCAGCCCCGTGGGTAGCGGGAGGGGAAATACGCAGTATTTT. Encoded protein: CASSPVGSGRGNTQYF.

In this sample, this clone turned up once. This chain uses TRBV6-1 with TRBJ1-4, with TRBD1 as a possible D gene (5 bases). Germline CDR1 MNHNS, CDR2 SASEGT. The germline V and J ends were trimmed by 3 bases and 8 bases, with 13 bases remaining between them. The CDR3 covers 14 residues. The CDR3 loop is CASSDYGRGEKLFF. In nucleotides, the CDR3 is TGTGCCAGCAGTGATTATGGAAGGGGCGAAAAACTGTTTTTT.

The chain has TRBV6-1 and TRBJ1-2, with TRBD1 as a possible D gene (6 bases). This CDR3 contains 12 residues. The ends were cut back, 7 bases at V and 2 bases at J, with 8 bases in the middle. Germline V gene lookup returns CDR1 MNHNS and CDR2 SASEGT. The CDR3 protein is CASIGQNYGYTF. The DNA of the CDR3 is TGTGCCAGCATCGGACAGAACTATGGCTACACCTTC.

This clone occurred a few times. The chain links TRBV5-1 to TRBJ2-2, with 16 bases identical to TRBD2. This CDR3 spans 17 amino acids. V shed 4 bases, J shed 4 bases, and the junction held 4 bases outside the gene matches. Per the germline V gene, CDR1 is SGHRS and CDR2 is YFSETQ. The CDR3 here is CASSVGLAGGITGELFF. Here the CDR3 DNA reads TGCGCCAGCAGCGTGGGACTAGCGGGGGGGATCACCGGGGAGCTGTTTTTT.

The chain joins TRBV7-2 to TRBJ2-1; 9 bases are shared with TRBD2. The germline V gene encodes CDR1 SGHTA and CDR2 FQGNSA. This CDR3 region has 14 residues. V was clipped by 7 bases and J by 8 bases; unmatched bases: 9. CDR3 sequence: CASIMAGGPYEQFF. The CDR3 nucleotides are TGTGCCAGCATCATGGCGGGAGGGCCTTATGAGCAGTTCTTC.

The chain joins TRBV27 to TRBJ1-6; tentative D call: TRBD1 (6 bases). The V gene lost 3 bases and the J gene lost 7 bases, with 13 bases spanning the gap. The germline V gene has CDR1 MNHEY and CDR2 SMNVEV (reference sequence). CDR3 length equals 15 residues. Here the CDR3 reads CASSFRTATNSPLHF. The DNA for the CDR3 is TGTGCCAGCAGTTTCCGGACAGCCACGAATTCACCCCTCCACTTT.

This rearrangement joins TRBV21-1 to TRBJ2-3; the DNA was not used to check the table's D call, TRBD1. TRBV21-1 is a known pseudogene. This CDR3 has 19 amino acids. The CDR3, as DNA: TGTGCCAGCAGCGCCGGGACAGGGGTGGTGCGTACTAGCACAGATACGCAGTATTTT. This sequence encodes CASSAGTGVVRTSTDTQYF.

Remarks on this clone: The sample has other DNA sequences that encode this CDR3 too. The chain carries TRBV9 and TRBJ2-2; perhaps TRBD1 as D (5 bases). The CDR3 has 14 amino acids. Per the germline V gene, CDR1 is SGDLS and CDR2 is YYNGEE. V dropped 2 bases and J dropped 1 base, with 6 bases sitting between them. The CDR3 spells CASSVTGNTGELFF. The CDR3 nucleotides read TGTGCCAGCAGCGTTACAGGGAACACCGGGGAGCTGTTTTTT.

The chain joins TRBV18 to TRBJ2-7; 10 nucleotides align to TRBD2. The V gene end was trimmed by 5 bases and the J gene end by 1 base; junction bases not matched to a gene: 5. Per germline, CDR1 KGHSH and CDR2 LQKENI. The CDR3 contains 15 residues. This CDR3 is CASSSAGGGSYEQYF. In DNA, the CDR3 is TGTGCCAGCTCATCAGCGGGAGGGGGGTCCTACGAGCAGTACTTC. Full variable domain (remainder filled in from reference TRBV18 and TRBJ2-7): NAGVMQNPRHLVRRRGQEARLRCSPMKGHSHVYWYRQLPEEGLKFMVYLQKENIIDESGMPKERFSAEFPKEGPSILRIQQVVRGDSAAYFCASSSAGGGSYEQYFGPGTRLTVT.

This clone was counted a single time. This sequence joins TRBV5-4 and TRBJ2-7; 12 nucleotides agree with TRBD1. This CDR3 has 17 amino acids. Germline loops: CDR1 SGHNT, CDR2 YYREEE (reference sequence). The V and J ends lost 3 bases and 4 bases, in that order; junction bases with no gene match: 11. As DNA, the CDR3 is TGTGCCAGCAGCTCCGGGACAGGGGGCGGTTTGGATTACGAGCAGTACTTC. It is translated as CASSSGTGGGLDYEQYF.

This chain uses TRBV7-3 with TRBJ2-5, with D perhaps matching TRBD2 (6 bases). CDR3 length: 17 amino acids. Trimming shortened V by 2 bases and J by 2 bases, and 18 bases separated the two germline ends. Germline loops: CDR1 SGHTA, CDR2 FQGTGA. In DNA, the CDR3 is TGTGCCAGCAGCTTACCAGCCTACCGGCGGGATCAAGAGACCCAGTACTTC. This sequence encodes CASSLPAYRRDQETQYF.

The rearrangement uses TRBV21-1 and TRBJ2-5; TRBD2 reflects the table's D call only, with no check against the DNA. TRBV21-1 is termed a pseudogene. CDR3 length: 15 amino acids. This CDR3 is CASSKTSGSSETQYF. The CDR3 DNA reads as TGTGCCAGCAGCAAAACTAGCGGGAGTTCAGAGACCCAGTACTTC.

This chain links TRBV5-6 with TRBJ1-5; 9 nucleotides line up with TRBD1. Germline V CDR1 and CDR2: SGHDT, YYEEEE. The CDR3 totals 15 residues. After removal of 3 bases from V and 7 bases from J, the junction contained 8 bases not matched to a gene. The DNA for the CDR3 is TGTGCCAGCAGCTGGGGGGACAGGGAAGGGCAGCCCCAGCATTTT. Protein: CASSWGDREGQPQHF.

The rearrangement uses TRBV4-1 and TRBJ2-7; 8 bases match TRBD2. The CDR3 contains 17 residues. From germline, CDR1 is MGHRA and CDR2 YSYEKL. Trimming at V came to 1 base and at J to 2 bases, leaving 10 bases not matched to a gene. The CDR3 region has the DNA TGCGCCAGCAGCCAAGCGGGAGGGCCTAGCGGACCCTACGAGCAGTACTTC. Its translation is CASSQAGGPSGPYEQYF.

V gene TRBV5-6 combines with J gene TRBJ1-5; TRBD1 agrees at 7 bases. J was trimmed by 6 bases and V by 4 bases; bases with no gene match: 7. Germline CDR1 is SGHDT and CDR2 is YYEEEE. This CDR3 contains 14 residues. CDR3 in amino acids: CASSHGQVGQPQHF. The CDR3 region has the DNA TGTGCCAGCAGCCACGGACAGGTCGGTCAGCCCCAGCATTTT.

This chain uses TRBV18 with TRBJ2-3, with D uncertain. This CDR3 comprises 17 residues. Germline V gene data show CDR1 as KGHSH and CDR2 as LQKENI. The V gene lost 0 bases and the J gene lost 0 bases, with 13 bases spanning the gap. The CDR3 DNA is TGTGCCAGCTCACCACCGGGCACCCTTGTTAGCACAGATACGCAGTATTTT. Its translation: CASSPPGTLVSTDTQYF. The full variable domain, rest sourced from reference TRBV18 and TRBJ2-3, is NAGVMQNPRHLVRRRGQEARLRCSPMKGHSHVYWYRQLPEEGLKFMVYLQKENIIDESGMPKERFSAEFPKEGPSILRIQQVVRGDSAAYFCASSPPGTLVSTDTQYFGPGTRLTVL.

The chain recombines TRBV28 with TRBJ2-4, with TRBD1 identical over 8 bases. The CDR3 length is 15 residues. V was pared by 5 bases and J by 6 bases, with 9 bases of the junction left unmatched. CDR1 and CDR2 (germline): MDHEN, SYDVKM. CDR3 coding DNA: TGTGCCAGCAGTAGAGGGGTACAGGGGGGAAACATTCAGTACTTC. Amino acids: CASSRGVQGGNIQYF.

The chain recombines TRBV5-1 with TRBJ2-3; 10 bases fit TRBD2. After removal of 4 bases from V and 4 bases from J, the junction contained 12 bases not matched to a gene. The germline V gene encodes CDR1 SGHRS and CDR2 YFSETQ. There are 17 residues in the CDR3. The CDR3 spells CASSPRASGSTADTQYF. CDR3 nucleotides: TGCGCCAGCAGCCCTCGTGCTAGCGGGAGTACAGCAGATACGCAGTATTTT. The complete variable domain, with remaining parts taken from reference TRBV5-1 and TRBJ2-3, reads KAGVTQTPRYLIKTRGQQVTLSCSPISGHRSVSWYQQTPGQGLQFLFEYFSETQRNKGNFPGRFSGRQFSNSRSEMNVSTLELGDSALYLCASSPRASGSTADTQYFGPGTRLTVL.

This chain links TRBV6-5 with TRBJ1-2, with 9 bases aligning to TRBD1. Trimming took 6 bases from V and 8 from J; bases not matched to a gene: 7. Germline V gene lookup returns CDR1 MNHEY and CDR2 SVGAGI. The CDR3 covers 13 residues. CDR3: CASRRTGEGGYTF. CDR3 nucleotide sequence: TGTGCCAGCAGACGGACAGGGGAAGGGGGCTACACCTTC.

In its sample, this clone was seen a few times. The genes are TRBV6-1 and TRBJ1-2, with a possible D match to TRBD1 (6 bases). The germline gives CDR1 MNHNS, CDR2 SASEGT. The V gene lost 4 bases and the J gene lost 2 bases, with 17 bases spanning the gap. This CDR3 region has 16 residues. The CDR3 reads CASSGRFLTGNYGYTF. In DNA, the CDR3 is TGTGCCAGCAGTGGTCGGTTCCTTACAGGGAACTATGGCTACACCTTC.

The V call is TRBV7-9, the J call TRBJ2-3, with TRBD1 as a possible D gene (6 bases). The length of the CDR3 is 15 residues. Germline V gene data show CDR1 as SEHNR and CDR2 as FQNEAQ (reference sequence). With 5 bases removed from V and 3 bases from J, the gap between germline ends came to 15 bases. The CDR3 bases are TGTGCCAGCAGCCAGGGGCGGGTTAGGACAGATACGCAGTATTTT. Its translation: CASSQGRVRTDTQYF. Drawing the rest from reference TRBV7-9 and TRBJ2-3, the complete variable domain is DTGVSQNPRHKITKRGQNVTFRCDPISEHNRLYWYRQTLGQGPEFLTYFQNEAQLEKSRLLSDRFSAERPKGSFSTLEIQRTEQGDSAMYLCASSQGRVRTDTQYFGPGTRLTVL.

The CDR3 spells CSVPGFGESTDTQYF. For the CDR3, the DNA is TGCAGCGTGCCCGGTTTCGGGGAAAGCACAGATACGCAGTATTTT. This chain links TRBV29-1 with TRBJ2-3, with D possibly being TRBD2 (5 bases). CDR1 is SQVTM and CDR2 is ANQGSEA in the germline V gene. V was pared by 6 bases and J by 0 bases, with 16 bases between. This CDR3 contains 15 residues.